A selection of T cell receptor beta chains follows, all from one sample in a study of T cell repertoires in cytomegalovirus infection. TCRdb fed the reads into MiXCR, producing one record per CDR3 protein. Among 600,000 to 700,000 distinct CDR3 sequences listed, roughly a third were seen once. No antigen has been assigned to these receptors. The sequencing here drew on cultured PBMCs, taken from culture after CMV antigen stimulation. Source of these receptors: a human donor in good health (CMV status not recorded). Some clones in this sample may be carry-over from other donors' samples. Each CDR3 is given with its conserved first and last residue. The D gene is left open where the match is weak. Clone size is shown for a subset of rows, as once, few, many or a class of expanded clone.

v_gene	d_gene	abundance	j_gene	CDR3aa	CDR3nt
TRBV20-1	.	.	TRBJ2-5	CSARRGSQETQYF	TGCAGTGCTAGGAGGGGGTCCCAAGAGACCCAGTACTTC
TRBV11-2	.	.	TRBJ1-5	CASSLEPRTLPQHF	TGTGCCAGCAGCTTAGAACCGAGGACCTTGCCCCAGCATTTT
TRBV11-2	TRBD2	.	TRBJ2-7	CASSPSGGYRYEQYF	TGTGCCAGCAGCCCTAGCGGGGGGTACCGATACGAGCAGTACTTC
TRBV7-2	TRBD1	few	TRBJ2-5	CASSPRDRGHKGYF	TGTGCCAGCAGCCCTAGGGACAGGGGACACAAGGGGTACTTC
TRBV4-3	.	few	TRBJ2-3	CASSQAISYTQYF	TGCGCCAGCAGCCAGGCCATATCGTATACGCAGTATTTT
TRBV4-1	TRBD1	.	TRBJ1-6	CASSQIRGPSPLHF	TGCGCCAGCAGCCAAATCAGGGGGCCTTCACCCCTCCACTTT
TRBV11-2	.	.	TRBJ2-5	CASSLDLRAGVETQYF	TGTGCCAGCAGCTTAGATTTACGGGCAGGGGTCGAGACCCAGTACTTC
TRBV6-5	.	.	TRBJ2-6	CASSSHLGAGANVLTF	TGTGCCAGCAGTTCCCACCTGGGTGCTGGGGCCAACGTCCTGACTTTC
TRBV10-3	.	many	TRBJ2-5	CAISESQDQETQYF	TGTGCCATCAGTGAGTCCCAAGACCAAGAGACCCAGTACTTC
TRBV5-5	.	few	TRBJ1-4	CASSLGQYTEKLFF	TGTGCCAGCAGCTTAGGACAGTATACTGAAAAACTGTTTTTT
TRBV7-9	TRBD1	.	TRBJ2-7	CASSRQGHQSSYEQYF	TGTGCCAGCAGCCGACAGGGTCACCAAAGCTCCTACGAGCAGTACTTC
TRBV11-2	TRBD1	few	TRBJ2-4	CASSAGQGIPAKNIQYF	TGTGCCAGCAGCGCTGGACAGGGAATCCCAGCCAAAAACATTCAGTACTTC
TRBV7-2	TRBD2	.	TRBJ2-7	CASSRIAGGGYEQYF	TGTGCCAGCAGCCGGATAGCGGGGGGGGGCTACGAGCAGTACTTC
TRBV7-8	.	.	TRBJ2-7	CASSPRTHSYEQYF	TGTGCCAGCAGCCCCCGGACACATTCCTACGAGCAGTACTTC
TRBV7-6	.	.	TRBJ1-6	CASSSGGGGASPLHF	TGTGCCAGCAGCTCGGGGGGGGGGGGGGCTTCACCCCTCCACTTT
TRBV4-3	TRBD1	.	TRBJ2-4	CASSHTGTGSENIQYF	TGCGCCAGCAGCCACACCGGGACAGGGAGTGAAAACATTCAGTACTTC
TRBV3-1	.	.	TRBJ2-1	CASSPLRGRGSNNEQFF	TGTGCCAGCAGCCCCCTTCGGGGAAGGGGAAGCAACAATGAGCAGTTCTTC
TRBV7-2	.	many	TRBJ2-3	CASSLAGGADTQYF	TGTGCCAGCAGCTTAGCGGGCGGGGCGGATACGCAGTATTTT
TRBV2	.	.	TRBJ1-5	CASSESERNQPQHF	TGTGCCAGCAGTGAAAGCGAACGCAATCAGCCCCAGCATTTT
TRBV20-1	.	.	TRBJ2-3	CSARDPRVDTQYF	TGCAGTGCTAGAGATCCACGAGTGGATACGCAGTATTTT
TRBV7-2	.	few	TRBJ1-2	CASSTTDFYGYTF	TGTGCCAGCAGCACAACAGACTTCTATGGCTACACCTTC
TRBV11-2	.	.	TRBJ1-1	CASSSPSPWTEAEAFF	TGTGCCAGCAGCTCACCTAGCCCGTGGACAGAAGCTGAAGCTTTCTTT
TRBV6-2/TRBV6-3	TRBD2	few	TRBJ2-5	CASSFKAGVAETQYF	TGTGCCAGCAGTTTCAAAGCGGGAGTAGCAGAGACCCAGTACTTC
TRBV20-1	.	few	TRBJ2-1	CSARDPGSSGNEQFF	TGCAGTGCTAGAGATCCCGGGAGTAGCGGTAATGAGCAGTTCTTC